This T cell receptor (beta chain) was found in a study of blood T cell repertoires in COVID-19. Produced via immunoSEQ multiplex PCR; TCRdb's table is partial and in-frame only. The data show 100,000 to 150,000 clones, roughly nine tenths seen once. V shed 6 bases and J shed 4 bases, with 16 bases lying between them. The CDR3 runs to 15 residues. CDR1 and CDR2 from the germline V gene are MNHEY and SVGEGT. The source of this sequence is a man between 65 and 80 years old who had recovered from COVID-19. The chain uses TRBV6-2 or TRBV6-3 and TRBJ1-5; TRBD1 is a possible D gene (6 bases). Sequencing was performed on peripheral blood. The DNA of the CDR3 is TGTGCCAGCAGCCGACGTGGGGGCAGTAATCAGCCCCAGCATTTT. Protein product: CASSRRGGSNQPQHF.